Each of the 14 T cell receptor beta chains below was sequenced from the same sample in a study of sequential checkpoint blockade in melanoma. The treatment: randomized to nivolumab then ipilimumab (arm A) or the reverse (arm B). Profiled with immunoSEQ multiplex PCR; TCRdb holds only in-frame clones, not every one. The sample lists approximately 21,000 clones; about 80% were seen once. This sample comprised CD8+ T cells sorted from blood (inferred from file names), obtained from a patient given nivolumab and ipilimumab in sequence. All receptors come from a human donor with melanoma.

The gene calls are TRBV2 and TRBJ1-5; D is ambiguous. From germline, CDR1 is SNHLY and CDR2 FYNNEI. Trimming cost V 6 bases and J 0 bases, with 9 bases left between them. The CDR3 loop spans 14 amino acids. The CDR3 reads CASSTGNSNQPQHF. CDR3 DNA sequence: TGTGCCAGCAGCACGGGAAATAGCAATCAGCCCCAGCATTTT.

The rearrangement joins TRBV13 to TRBJ2-7; 7 bases line up with TRBD1. Germline trimming cut 3 bases from V and 3 bases from J; bases unmatched to any gene: 5. Germline CDR1 reads PRHDT; CDR2 reads FYEKMQ (reference sequence). The CDR3 runs to 14 residues. This CDR3 reads CASSLAGGNYEQYF. CDR3 coding DNA: TGTGCCAGCAGCTTGGCAGGGGGTAACTACGAGCAGTACTTC.

The genes are TRBV21-1 and TRBJ2-1; the table's D gene call, TRBD2, was not cross checked with the DNA. TRBV21-1 constitutes a pseudogene. The CDR3 loop spans 15 amino acids. Here the CDR3 DNA reads TGTGCCAGCAGCAACTCGGGTGGATGCTACAATGAGCAGTTCTTC. Translation gives CASSNSGGCYNEQFF.

This chain connects TRBV5-1 to TRBJ1-2; D uncertain. This CDR3 is built from 14 residues. V shed 4 bases and J shed 1 base, with 11 bases lying between them. Germline assignment: CDR1 SGHRS and CDR2 YFSETQ. This chain's CDR3 is CASSPDSFNYGYTF. The CDR3 DNA is TGCGCCAGCAGCCCGGACTCTTTTAACTATGGCTACACCTTC.

This chain uses TRBV19 with TRBJ2-7, with TRBD2 identical over 10 bases. Germline CDR1 is LNHDA and CDR2 is SQIVND (reference sequence). The CDR3 has 15 amino acids. V dropped 3 bases and J dropped 1; count of bases not matched to a gene: 3. CDR3 in DNA: TGTGCCAGTAGTATTGGGACTAGCGCTTCCTACGAGCAGTACTTC. It yields the protein CASSIGTSASYEQYF.

This sequence joins TRBV19 and TRBJ1-1; 7 nucleotides agree with TRBD1. Germline CDR1 and CDR2: LNHDA and SQIVND (reference sequence). The J segment lost 6 bases and the V segment lost 0 bases, leaving 7 bases of the junction unmatched. The CDR3 sequence is 15 residues long. Written as DNA, the CDR3 is TGTGCCAGTAGTATAGATCTGGAGACAGGGCCTGAAGCTTTCTTT. Protein: CASSIDLETGPEAFF.

This clone was seen just once. The rearrangement links TRBV29-1 to TRBJ1-2; no clear D. CDR3 length equals 14 residues. Germline V lookup: CDR1 SQVTM, CDR2 ANQGSEA. Trimming took 1 base from V and 6 from J, leaving 15 bases between them. In nucleotides, the CDR3 is TGCAGCGTTGAAGGACTCTTTTCAGAGGATGGCTACACCTTC. It translates to CSVEGLFSEDGYTF.

The CDR3 coding sequence is TGTGCCAGCAGTGAATGGTCAGTTCATAGCAATCAGCCCCAGCATTTT. This translates into CASSEWSVHSNQPQHF. The chain combines TRBV6-1 with TRBJ1-5; D not resolved. V shed 2 bases and J shed 0 bases, with 11 bases lying between them. Germline V gives CDR1 MNHNS, CDR2 SASEGT. This CDR3 comprises 16 residues.

This clone was seen a few times. The rearrangement links TRBV5-4 to TRBJ1-5, with a weak D call TRBD1 (6 bases). The V end lost 0 bases, the J end lost 7 bases, and 11 bases lay between the germline ends. Germline V gene sequence: CDR1 SGHNT, CDR2 YYREEE (reference sequence). The CDR3 has 14 amino acids. Written as DNA, the CDR3 is TGTGCCAGCAGCTTGGGCACAGGGAACCAGCCCCAGCATTTT. It codes for CASSLGTGNQPQHF.

The rearrangement links TRBV7-9 to TRBJ2-7; D possibly corresponds to TRBD1 (5 bases). This CDR3 is built from 14 residues. CDR1 is SEHNR, CDR2 FQNEAQ, per germline (reference sequence). V lost 1 base and J lost 1, with 8 bases in between. DNA for the CDR3: TGTGCCAGCAGCTTAGAAACAGGATCCTACGAGCAGTACTTC. It yields the protein CASSLETGSYEQYF.

This chain links TRBV6-6 with TRBJ1-5; 10 positions match TRBD1. This CDR3 has 16 residues. The V segment lost 6 bases and the J segment 5 bases; nucleotides outside the gene matches: 10. Germline lookup yields CDR1 MNHNY and CDR2 SVGAGI (reference sequence). DNA of the CDR3: TGTGCCAGCAGATACCGGACAGGGGGAGTCGATCAGCCCCAGCATTTT. Translated: CASRYRTGGVDQPQHF.

J is TRBJ2-7 and V is TRBV2, with TRBD2 matching 11 bases. CDR1 and CDR2 (germline): SNHLY, FYNNEI. The CDR3 totals 15 residues. After removal of 6 bases from V and 3 bases from J, the junction contained 7 bases not matched to a gene. This chain's CDR3 is CASRETSGVRYEQYF. As DNA, the CDR3 is TGTGCCAGCAGGGAGACTAGCGGGGTTCGCTACGAGCAGTACTTC.

The chain recombines TRBV6-5 with TRBJ2-1; a weak D match, TRBD2 (5 bases). Germline loops: CDR1 MNHEY, CDR2 SVGAGI. This CDR3 is built from 11 residues. Trimming stripped 7 bases from V and 6 bases from J, with 7 bases between. The CDR3 DNA reads as TGTGCCAGCAACAGCGGCAATGAGCAGTTCTTC. Residues: CASNSGNEQFF.

The CDR3 DNA reads TGTGCCATCAGTGAGTCGTCCAGGGGTGGCACTAATGAAAAACTGTTTTTT. Translating it yields CAISESSRGGTNEKLFF. The J gene is TRBJ1-4, the V gene TRBV10-3; possibly TRBD1 for D (6 bases). The CDR3 has 17 amino acids. V was shortened by 0 bases and J by 2 bases, with 13 bases between the two germline ends. CDR1 and CDR2 (germline): ENHRY, SYGVKD.